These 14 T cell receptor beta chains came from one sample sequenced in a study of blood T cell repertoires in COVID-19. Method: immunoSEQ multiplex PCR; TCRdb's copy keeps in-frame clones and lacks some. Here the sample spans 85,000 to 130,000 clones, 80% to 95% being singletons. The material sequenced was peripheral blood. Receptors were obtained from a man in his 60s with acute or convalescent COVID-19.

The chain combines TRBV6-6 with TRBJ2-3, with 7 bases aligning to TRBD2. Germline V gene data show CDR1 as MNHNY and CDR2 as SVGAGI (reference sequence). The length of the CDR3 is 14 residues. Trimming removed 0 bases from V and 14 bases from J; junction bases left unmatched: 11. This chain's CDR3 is CASSYSLGREPTYF. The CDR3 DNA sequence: TGTGCCAGCAGTTACTCCCTGGGGCGGGAGCCTACGTATTTT.

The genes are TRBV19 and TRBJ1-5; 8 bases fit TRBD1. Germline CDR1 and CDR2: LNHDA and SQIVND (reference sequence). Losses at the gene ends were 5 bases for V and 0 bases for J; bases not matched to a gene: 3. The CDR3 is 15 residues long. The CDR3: CASSPTGVSNQPQHF. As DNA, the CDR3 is TGTGCCAGTAGTCCGACAGGGGTTAGCAATCAGCCCCAGCATTTT.

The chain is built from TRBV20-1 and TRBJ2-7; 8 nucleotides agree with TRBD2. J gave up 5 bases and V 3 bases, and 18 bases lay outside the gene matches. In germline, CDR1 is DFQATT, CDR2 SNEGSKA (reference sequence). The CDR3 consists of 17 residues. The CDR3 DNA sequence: TGCAGTGCTAGTGGTAGGACTAGCAGGCCCCTGGGGGACGAGCAGTACTTC. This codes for CSASGRTSRPLGDEQYF.

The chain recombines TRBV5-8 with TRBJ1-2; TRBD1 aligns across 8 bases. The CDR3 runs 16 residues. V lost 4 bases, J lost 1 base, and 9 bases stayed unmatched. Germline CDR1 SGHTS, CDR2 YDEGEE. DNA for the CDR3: TGTGCCAGCAGCATGACTGACAGGGGATATAACTATGGCTACACCTTC. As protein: CASSMTDRGYNYGYTF.

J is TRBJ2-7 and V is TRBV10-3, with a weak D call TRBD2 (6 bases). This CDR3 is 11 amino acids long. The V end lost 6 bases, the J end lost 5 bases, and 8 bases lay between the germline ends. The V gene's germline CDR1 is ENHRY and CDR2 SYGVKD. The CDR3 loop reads CAIRGGDEQYF. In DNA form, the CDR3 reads TGTGCCATCAGAGGCGGGGACGAGCAGTACTTC.

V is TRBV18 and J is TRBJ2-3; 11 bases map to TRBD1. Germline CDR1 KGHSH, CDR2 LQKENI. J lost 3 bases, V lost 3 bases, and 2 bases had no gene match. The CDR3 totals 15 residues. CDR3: CASSPGQGVTDTQYF. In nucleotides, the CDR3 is TGTGCCAGCTCACCGGGACAGGGGGTTACAGATACGCAGTATTTT.

As DNA, the CDR3 is TGTGCCAGCAGTTTAACCGGCTGGGCTGGCTACACCTTC. Residues: CASSLTGWAGYTF. The chain uses TRBV28 and TRBJ1-2; D gene ambiguous. CDR1 is MDHEN and CDR2 is SYDVKM in the germline V gene. The CDR3 has 13 residues. V was clipped by 2 bases and J by 7 bases, with 11 bases between them.

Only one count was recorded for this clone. The CDR3 loop is CASSPGGSDEKLFF. In DNA, the CDR3 is TGTGCCAGCAGCCCCGGAGGGTCGGATGAAAAACTGTTTTTT. V is TRBV28 and J is TRBJ1-4; D gene ambiguous. Trimming took off 6 bases at V and 6 bases at J, with 14 bases between the two ends. The CDR3 consists of 14 residues. CDR1 is MDHEN, CDR2 SYDVKM, per germline.

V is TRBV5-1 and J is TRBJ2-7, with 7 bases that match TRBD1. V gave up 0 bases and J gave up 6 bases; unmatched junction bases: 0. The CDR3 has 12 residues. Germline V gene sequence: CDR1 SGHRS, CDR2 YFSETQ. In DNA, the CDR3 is TGCGCCAGCAGCTTGGACAGGGGCGAGCAGTACTTC. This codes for CASSLDRGEQYF.

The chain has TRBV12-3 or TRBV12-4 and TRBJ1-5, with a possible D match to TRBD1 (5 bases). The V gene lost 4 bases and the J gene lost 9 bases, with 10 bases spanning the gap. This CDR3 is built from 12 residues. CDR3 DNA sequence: TGTGCCAGCAGTTCAGGGTACCGGCCCCAGCATTTT. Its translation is CASSSGYRPQHF.

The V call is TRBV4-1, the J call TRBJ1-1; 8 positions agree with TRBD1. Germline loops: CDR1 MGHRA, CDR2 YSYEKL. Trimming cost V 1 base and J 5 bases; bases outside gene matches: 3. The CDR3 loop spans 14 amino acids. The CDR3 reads CASSQVQGATEAFF. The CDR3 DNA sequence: TGCGCCAGCAGCCAAGTCCAGGGGGCGACTGAAGCTTTCTTT.

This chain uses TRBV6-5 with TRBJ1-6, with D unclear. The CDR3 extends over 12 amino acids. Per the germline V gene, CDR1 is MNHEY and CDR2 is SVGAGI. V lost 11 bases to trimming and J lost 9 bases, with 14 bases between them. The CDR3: CASGSRGSPLHF. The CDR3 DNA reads TGTGCCTCCGGCAGCCGGGGTTCACCCCTCCACTTT.

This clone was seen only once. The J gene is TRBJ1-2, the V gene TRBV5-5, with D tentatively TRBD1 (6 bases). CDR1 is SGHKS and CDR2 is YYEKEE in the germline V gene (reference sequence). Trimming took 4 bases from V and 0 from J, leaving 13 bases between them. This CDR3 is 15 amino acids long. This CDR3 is CASSRTALANYGYTF. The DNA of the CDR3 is TGTGCCAGCAGCAGGACAGCGTTAGCTAACTATGGCTACACCTTC. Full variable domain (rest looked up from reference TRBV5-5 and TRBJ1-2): DAGVTQSPTHLIKTRGQQVTLRCSPISGHKSVSWYQQVLGQGPQFIFQYYEKEERGRGNFPDRFSARQFPNYSSELNVNALLLGDSALYLCASSRTALANYGYTFGSGTRLTVV.

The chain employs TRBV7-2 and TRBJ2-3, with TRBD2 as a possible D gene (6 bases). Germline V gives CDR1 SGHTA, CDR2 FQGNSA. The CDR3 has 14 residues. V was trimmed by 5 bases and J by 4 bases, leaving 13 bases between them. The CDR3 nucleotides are TGTGCCAGCAGCCGGGGACTTCCTCCAGATACGCAGTATTTT. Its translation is CASSRGLPPDTQYF.